The 28 T cell receptor beta chains listed next were all sequenced from one sample in a study of CD8 T cells in ankylosing spondylitis. Overall study findings and caveats: Ankylosing spondylitis blood appeared to be characterized by a TCR beta motif of 8 or 9 highly homologous variants.

From the 5' RACE reads, TCRdb called clonotypes with MiXCR, one entry per CDR3 protein. The data contain over 400,000 distinct CDR3 sequences, roughly 25% of them singletons. These receptors have no known antigen. Input material: blood, either unsorted or a sorted T cell fraction (not recorded which). The receptors come from a male donor with ankylosing spondylitis.

About this clonotype itself: Since a much larger clone is just one base distant, this may be a read error. The chain joins TRBV28 to TRBJ1-1; no definite D call. The germline V gene has CDR1 MDHEN and CDR2 SYDVKM. The CDR3 runs to 11 residues. Trimming left V 4 bases short and J 5 bases short, with 5 bases between. DNA for the CDR3: TGTGCCAGCAGTTGGAGTACTGAAGCTTTCTTT. This gives the protein CASSWSTEAFF.

This rearrangement joins TRBV20-1 to TRBJ2-1; 12 positions agree with TRBD2. CDR1 DFQATT and CDR2 SNEGSKA come from the germline V gene (reference sequence). The CDR3 covers 15 residues. The junction had 8 bases not matched to a gene; V was cut back by 4 bases and J by 7 bases. In DNA form, the CDR3 reads TGCAGTGCTAAAGGACTAGCGGGACTTTGGAATGAGCAGTTCTTC. This codes for CSAKGLAGLWNEQFF.

The chain joins TRBV10-2 to TRBJ2-3; 7 nucleotides line up with TRBD2. Per germline, CDR1 WSHSY and CDR2 SAAADI. This CDR3 region has 15 residues. V lost 3 bases, J lost 4 bases, and 7 bases stayed unmatched. The CDR3 spells CASSDVAGVADTQYF. The CDR3 bases are TGCGCCAGCAGTGATGTTGCGGGAGTGGCAGATACGCAGTATTTT.

Only a few counts were recorded for this clonotype. The chain combines TRBV12-3 or TRBV12-4 with TRBJ2-1; 15 bases align to TRBD2. Trimming cost V 7 bases and J 10 bases; bases outside gene matches: 11. The CDR3 extends over 16 amino acids. CDR3: CASTLRGLAGGWEQFF. CDR3 nucleotide sequence: TGTGCCAGCACCCTTCGCGGACTAGCGGGAGGGTGGGAGCAGTTCTTC.

The table lists this clonotype with many counts. The rearrangement uses TRBV7-2 and TRBJ1-5; 9 bases are shared with TRBD1. Germline V gives CDR1 SGHTA, CDR2 FQGNSA. This CDR3 has 14 residues. V was clipped by 5 bases and J by 3 bases; unmatched bases: 2. CDR3 protein: CASSPQGANQPQHF. CDR3 bases: TGTGCCAGCAGCCCACAGGGGGCCAATCAGCCCCAGCATTTT.

Only a few counts were recorded for this clonotype. The chain employs TRBV11-2 and TRBJ2-1; TRBD2 is a possible D gene (6 bases). The CDR3 is 11 residues long. CDR1 and CDR2 (germline): SGHAT, FQNNGV. The ends were cut back, 4 bases at V and 8 bases at J, with 6 bases in the middle. For the CDR3, the DNA is TGTGCCAGCAGCTGGAGGGATGAGCAGTTCTTC. Encoded protein: CASSWRDEQFF.

This clonotype was recorded a few times. V usage is TRBV4-1 and J usage is TRBJ2-3; 13 bases agree with TRBD2. The germline V gene encodes CDR1 MGHRA and CDR2 YSYEKL. This CDR3 comprises 18 residues. V trimming: 4 bases; J trimming: 0 bases; junction bases outside the gene matches: 7. This CDR3 is CASSPGLAGASSTDTQYF. In DNA, the CDR3 is TGCGCCAGCAGCCCTGGACTAGCGGGGGCATCTAGCACAGATACGCAGTATTTT.

The chain carries TRBV25-1 and TRBJ2-3, with 9 bases that match TRBD2. The CDR3 has 16 residues. V was pared by 3 bases and J by 4 bases, with 8 bases of the junction left unmatched. Per the germline V gene, CDR1 is MGHDK and CDR2 is SYGVNS. The CDR3 loop reads CASSDLSGRGPDTQYF. DNA of the CDR3: TGTGCCAGCAGTGACCTTAGCGGGAGAGGCCCAGATACGCAGTATTTT.

The rearrangement links TRBV5-6 to TRBJ1-5; TRBD1 aligns across 8 bases. Germline V lookup: CDR1 SGHDT, CDR2 YYEEEE. The CDR3 has 17 amino acids. Germline trimming cut 2 bases from V and 0 bases from J; bases unmatched to any gene: 7. The DNA of the CDR3 is TGTGCCAGCAGCTTTCGACAGGGGTCCTATAGCAATCAGCCCCAGCATTTT. This gives the protein CASSFRQGSYSNQPQHF.

The chain recombines TRBV5-1 with TRBJ2-7, with TRBD2 as a possible D gene (6 bases). The germline V gene has CDR1 SGHRS and CDR2 YFSETQ. There are 13 residues in the CDR3. With 2 bases removed from V and 7 bases from J, the gap between germline ends came to 13 bases. The CDR3 loop reads CASSFGPAGEQYV. Written as DNA, the CDR3 is TGCGCCAGCAGCTTTGGACCCGCGGGGGAGCAGTACGTC.

A few counts support this clonotype. The genes are TRBV5-1 and TRBJ1-2, with 8 bases aligning to TRBD1. The CDR3 extends over 14 amino acids. The V segment lost 6 bases and the J segment 5 bases; nucleotides outside the gene matches: 9. Germline CDR1 is SGHRS and CDR2 is YFSETQ. CDR3 sequence: CASTVDRVGYGYTF. The CDR3 coding sequence is TGCGCCAGCACCGTGGACAGGGTAGGGTATGGCTACACCTTC. Using reference TRBV5-1 and TRBJ1-2 for the parts outside the CDR3, the full variable domain is KAGVTQTPRYLIKTRGQQVTLSCSPISGHRSVSWYQQTPGQGLQFLFEYFSETQRNKGNFPGRFSGRQFSNSRSEMNVSTLELGDSALYLCASTVDRVGYGYTFGSGTRLTVV.

The chain combines TRBV2 with TRBJ2-1; TRBD2 agrees at 7 bases. V shed 4 bases and J 0 bases; nucleotides not matched to a gene: 6. In germline, CDR1 is SNHLY, CDR2 FYNNEI. This CDR3 region has 16 residues. CDR3 in DNA: TGTGCCAGCAGTGCGGGGCTAGCGGCCTCCTACAATGAGCAGTTCTTC. Translating it yields CASSAGLAASYNEQFF.

This clonotype was counted only a few times. The chain carries TRBV3-1 and TRBJ2-2; D call uncertain. The CDR3 runs to 15 residues. Germline V gives CDR1 LGHDT, CDR2 YNNKEL (reference sequence). V was cut by 0 bases and J by 6 bases, with 11 bases left in between. The CDR3 sequence is CASSQDPTFAGELFF. In DNA, the CDR3 is TGTGCCAGCAGCCAAGATCCTACCTTCGCCGGGGAGCTGTTTTTT.

This rearrangement joins TRBV20-1 to TRBJ2-5; 7 bases line up with TRBD1. This CDR3 comprises 15 residues. V shed 3 bases, J shed 0 bases, and the junction held 7 bases outside the gene matches. Germline CDR1 and CDR2: DFQATT and SNEGSKA (reference sequence). In DNA form, the CDR3 reads TGCAGTGCTAGCATGGGGACAGAGTACCAAGAGACCCAGTACTTC. This encodes CSASMGTEYQETQYF.

The chain recombines TRBV20-1 with TRBJ2-7, with D hard to call. This CDR3 region has 11 residues. Between the trimmed V and J ends, which lost 3 bases and 3 bases, there was a span of 6 bases. Germline V gene data show CDR1 as DFQATT and CDR2 as SNEGSKA (reference sequence). The CDR3 sequence: CSASNGYEQYF. CDR3 in DNA: TGCAGTGCTAGTAACGGCTACGAGCAGTACTTC.

The table lists this clonotype with a few counts. The chain links TRBV18 to TRBJ1-5, with no clear D. The CDR3 is 14 residues long. Trimming cost V 1 base and J 8 bases, with 12 bases left between them. Germline V gives CDR1 KGHSH, CDR2 LQKENI. In DNA, the CDR3 is TGTGCCAGCTCACCACGATTAGGGCAGGAGCCCCAGCATTTT. It yields the protein CASSPRLGQEPQHF.

This sequence joins TRBV29-1 and TRBJ2-1, with 12 bases identical to TRBD2. CDR1 SQVTM and CDR2 ANQGSEA come from the germline V gene. The CDR3 runs to 14 residues. The junction had 8 bases not matched to a gene; V was cut back by 8 bases and J by 6 bases. The CDR3 sequence is CSFSWTSGVNEQFF. In DNA form, the CDR3 reads TGCAGCTTCTCCTGGACTAGCGGGGTCAATGAGCAGTTCTTC.

The genes are TRBV20-1 and TRBJ2-5; 12 bases line up with TRBD1. The V gene's germline CDR1 is DFQATT and CDR2 SNEGSKA (reference sequence). The ends lost 3 bases at V and 7 bases at J; junction bases unmatched: 9. The CDR3 contains 15 residues. CDR3 in amino acids: CSARAGTGGEVTQYF. In nucleotides, the CDR3 is TGCAGTGCTAGGGCCGGGACAGGGGGCGAAGTGACCCAGTACTTC.

This clonotype was picked up a small number of times. The rearrangement links TRBV4-1 to TRBJ2-5; 7 bases match TRBD1. Trimming at V came to 5 bases and at J to 4 bases, leaving 10 bases not matched to a gene. Germline loops: CDR1 MGHRA, CDR2 YSYEKL. The CDR3 covers 15 residues. CDR3 nucleotides: TGCGCCAGCAGCTCTACAGGGGCTCGGCGAGAGACCCAGTACTTC. This encodes CASSSTGARRETQYF.

This clonotype came up many times. The V gene is TRBV20-1, the J gene TRBJ1-1, with D perhaps matching TRBD1 (5 bases). Germline CDR1 reads DFQATT; CDR2 reads SNEGSKA (reference sequence). The CDR3 is 10 amino acids. Trimming removed 2 bases from V and 8 bases from J, with 6 bases in between. The CDR3 spells CSARRTEAFF. DNA of the CDR3: TGCAGTGCTAGAAGGACAGAAGCTTTCTTT.

This clonotype was seen only a few times. V usage is TRBV11-3 and J usage is TRBJ2-1; D remains ambiguous. V was pared by 2 bases and J by 4 bases, with 9 bases between. Germline CDR1 and CDR2: SGHNT and YENEEA. The CDR3 has 14 residues. The CDR3 reads CASSLQRSYNEQFF. The CDR3 DNA reads TGTGCCAGCAGCTTACAGCGCAGTTACAATGAGCAGTTCTTC.

This chain connects TRBV29-1 to TRBJ1-2; D is unresolved. The germline V gene has CDR1 SQVTM and CDR2 ANQGSEA. Trimming left V 4 bases short and J 1 base short, with 16 bases between. This CDR3 is 15 amino acids long. CDR3: CSVAGKLTNNYGYTF. The CDR3 nucleotides are TGCAGCGTTGCGGGGAAACTTACGAATAACTATGGCTACACCTTC. The whole variable domain, filled in from reference TRBV29-1 and TRBJ1-2, reads SAVISQKPSRDICQRGTSLTIQCQVDSQVTMMFWYRQQPGQSLTLIATANQGSEATYESGFVIDKFPISRPNLTFSTLTVSNMSPEDSSIYLCSVAGKLTNNYGYTFGSGTRLTVV.

The rearrangement uses TRBV20-1 and TRBJ1-4; D call uncertain. The CDR3 contains 16 residues. From germline, CDR1 is DFQATT and CDR2 SNEGSKA (reference sequence). V gave up 5 bases and J gave up 0 bases, with 16 bases separating them. In DNA form, the CDR3 reads TGCAGTGCTTCCTCACAAAGGGTCGCAACTAATGAAAAACTGTTTTTT. Its translation is CSASSQRVATNEKLFF.

This clonotype has only a few counts. The chain's CDR3 is CSARGDHTEAFF. In DNA form, the CDR3 reads TGCAGTGCTAGAGGAGACCACACTGAAGCTTTCTTT. The chain combines TRBV20-1 with TRBJ1-1; no definite D call. The germline CDR1 and CDR2 sequences are DFQATT and SNEGSKA (reference sequence). Trimming shortened V by 1 base and J by 3 bases, and 6 bases separated the two germline ends. This CDR3 has 12 residues.

V usage is TRBV14 and J usage is TRBJ1-2, with D hard to call. The CDR3 is 15 residues long. Trimming pared 0 bases from V and 7 bases from J, leaving 15 bases between. In germline, CDR1 is SGHDN, CDR2 FVKESK. This CDR3 is CASSQDYGSPGGYTF. Written as DNA, the CDR3 is TGTGCCAGCAGCCAAGATTACGGGTCGCCTGGTGGCTACACCTTC.

This clonotype was seen many times. The chain has TRBV5-1 and TRBJ1-4; no firm D call. V was cut by 0 bases and J by 3 bases, with 0 bases left in between. Germline V gene lookup returns CDR1 SGHRS and CDR2 YFSETQ. CDR3 length: 12 amino acids. DNA of the CDR3: TGCGCCAGCAGCTTGGCTAATGAAAAACTGTTTTTT. It translates to CASSLANEKLFF.

This clonotype occurred a few times. The chain carries TRBV4-2 and TRBJ1-3; D is unclear. The germline V gene has CDR1 LGHNA and CDR2 YNFKEQ. This CDR3 comprises 15 residues. V was cut by 4 bases and J by 0 bases, with 10 bases left in between. CDR3: CASSPTLSSGNTIYF. The DNA of the CDR3 is TGTGCCAGCAGCCCGACACTGAGCTCTGGAAACACCATATATTTT.

CDR3 protein: CSAIDNSNEQFF. The CDR3, as DNA: TGCAGTGCTATCGACAACTCCAATGAGCAGTTCTTC. The V call is TRBV20-1, the J call TRBJ2-1; D gene unclear. V lost 4 bases and J 6 bases, leaving 10 bases between the germline ends. The CDR3 extends over 12 amino acids. Per germline, CDR1 DFQATT and CDR2 SNEGSKA (reference sequence).